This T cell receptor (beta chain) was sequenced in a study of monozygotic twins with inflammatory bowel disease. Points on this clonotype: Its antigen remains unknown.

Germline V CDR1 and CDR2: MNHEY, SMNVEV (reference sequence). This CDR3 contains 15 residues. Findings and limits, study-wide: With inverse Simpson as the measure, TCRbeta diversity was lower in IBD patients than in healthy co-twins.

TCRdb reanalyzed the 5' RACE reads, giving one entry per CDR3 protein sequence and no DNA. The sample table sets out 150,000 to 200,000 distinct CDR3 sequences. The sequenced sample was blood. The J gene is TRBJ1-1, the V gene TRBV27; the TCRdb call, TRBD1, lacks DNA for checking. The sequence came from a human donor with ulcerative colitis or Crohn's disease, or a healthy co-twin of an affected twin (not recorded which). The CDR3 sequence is CASSLSRGGNTEAFF.